A selection of T cell receptor beta chains follows, all from one sample in a study of blood T cell repertoires in COVID-19. The assay was immunoSEQ multiplex PCR, and TCRdb's table has in-frame clones only and misses some. The data show about 130,000 clones, approximately 86% seen once. Sequencing was done on a sample of peripheral blood. These receptor sequences come from a woman in her forties or fifties who had recovered from COVID-19. Each CDR3 is given with its conserved first and last residue. A D gene is named only where the DNA matches it firmly. Not every row has a clone size; where given, it reads once, few, many or a size class.

J gene: TRBJ1-1; CDR3 length: 15; D gene: TRBD1; V gene: TRBV3-1/TRBV3-2; clone size: -; CDR3 DNA: TGTGCCAGCAGCCCCGGGACAGGGAGGAACACTGAAGCTTTCTTT; CDR3 protein: CASSPGTGRNTEAFF
J gene: TRBJ2-2; CDR3 length: 14; D gene: TRBD1; V gene: TRBV5-1; clone size: -; CDR3 DNA: TGCGCCAGCAGCTACTACAGGGGAACCGGGGAGCTGTTTTTT; CDR3 protein: CASSYYRGTGELFF
J gene: TRBJ2-2; CDR3 length: 15; D gene: -; V gene: TRBV6-6; clone size: -; CDR3 DNA: TGTGCCAGCAGTACTCTATCGGGAGCGGCCGGGGAGCTGTTTTTT; CDR3 protein: CASSTLSGAAGELFF
J gene: TRBJ2-2; CDR3 length: 15; D gene: TRBD2; V gene: TRBV2; clone size: -; CDR3 DNA: TGTGCCAGCAGGGTAGCGGGGGGGAACACCGGGGAGCTGTTTTTT; CDR3 protein: CASRVAGGNTGELFF
J gene: TRBJ1-1; CDR3 length: 12; D gene: -; V gene: TRBV7-9; clone size: -; CDR3 DNA: TGTGCCAGCAACTGGGAGGGCACTGAAGCTTTCTTT; CDR3 protein: CASNWEGTEAFF
J gene: TRBJ2-1; CDR3 length: 19; D gene: TRBD2; V gene: TRBV7-8; clone size: -; CDR3 DNA: TGTGCCAGCAGCTCCGCTTCGACTAGCGGGAGACGCTCCTACAATGAGCAGTTCTTC; CDR3 protein: CASSSASTSGRRSYNEQFF
J gene: TRBJ1-2; CDR3 length: 15; D gene: TRBD1; V gene: TRBV5-4; clone size: -; CDR3 DNA: TGTGCCAGCAGCTTGGGGACAGGGGCTAACTATGGCTACACCTTC; CDR3 protein: CASSLGTGANYGYTF
J gene: TRBJ2-7; CDR3 length: 16; D gene: TRBD1; V gene: TRBV4-2; clone size: -; CDR3 DNA: TGTGCCAGCAGCCAAGATCCGTACGGGACAGGCTACGAGCAGTACTTC; CDR3 protein: CASSQDPYGTGYEQYF
J gene: TRBJ2-1; CDR3 length: 15; D gene: TRBD1; V gene: TRBV11-3; clone size: -; CDR3 DNA: TGTGCCAGCAGCTTAGAAGGGACAGCACGAAATGAGCAGTTCTTC; CDR3 protein: CASSLEGTARNEQFF
J gene: TRBJ2-2; CDR3 length: 13; D gene: -; V gene: TRBV6-5; clone size: -; CDR3 DNA: TGTGCCAGCAGTTACTCAACGGTCGGGGAGCTGTTTTTT; CDR3 protein: CASSYSTVGELFF
J gene: TRBJ1-2; CDR3 length: 13; D gene: -; V gene: TRBV18; clone size: -; CDR3 DNA: TGTGCCAGCTCACCGGCCCCCGACTATGGCTACACCTTC; CDR3 protein: CASSPAPDYGYTF
J gene: TRBJ1-6; CDR3 length: 16; D gene: -; V gene: TRBV9; clone size: -; CDR3 DNA: TGTGCCAGCAGCGAAGGACAGCTCTCCTATAATTCACCCCTCCACTTT; CDR3 protein: CASSEGQLSYNSPLHF
J gene: TRBJ1-1; CDR3 length: 17; D gene: -; V gene: TRBV4-1; clone size: -; CDR3 DNA: TGCGCCAGCAGCCAAGATTGGCGCAGGGCAACGCGGACTGAAGCTTTCTTT; CDR3 protein: CASSQDWRRATRTEAFF
J gene: TRBJ2-5; CDR3 length: 12; D gene: TRBD2; V gene: TRBV25-1; clone size: -; CDR3 DNA: TGTGCCACCTCGGGGGGAGGGGAGACCCAGTACTTC; CDR3 protein: CATSGGGETQYF
J gene: TRBJ2-7; CDR3 length: 16; D gene: TRBD1; V gene: TRBV10-3; clone size: -; CDR3 DNA: TGTGCCATCAGTCCCGGGACAGGGGGGTTGTCCTACGAGCAGTACTTC; CDR3 protein: CAISPGTGGLSYEQYF
J gene: TRBJ2-6; CDR3 length: 16; D gene: TRBD2; V gene: TRBV19; clone size: -; CDR3 DNA: TGTGCCAGTAACCAGCGGGGTTTCTCTGGGGCCAACGTCCTGACTTTC; CDR3 protein: CASNQRGFSGANVLTF
J gene: TRBJ2-5; CDR3 length: 12; D gene: -; V gene: TRBV2; clone size: -; CDR3 DNA: TGTGCCAGCACAACTACACAGGGTACCCAGTACTTC; CDR3 protein: CASTTTQGTQYF
J gene: TRBJ2-7; CDR3 length: 13; D gene: -; V gene: TRBV2; clone size: -; CDR3 DNA: TGTGCCTCAAGTCGGCAGGTCTTGTACGAGCAGTACTTC; CDR3 protein: CASSRQVLYEQYF
J gene: TRBJ1-5; CDR3 length: 12; D gene: -; V gene: TRBV10-3; clone size: -; CDR3 DNA: TGTGCCATCAGCTCGACAGGAGGGCCCCAGCATTTT; CDR3 protein: CAISSTGGPQHF
J gene: TRBJ2-1; CDR3 length: 16; D gene: TRBD2; V gene: TRBV4-2; clone size: -; CDR3 DNA: TGTGCCAGCAGCCAAGAAGCGGGAGGGCTTGTGAATGAGCAGTTCTTC; CDR3 protein: CASSQEAGGLVNEQFF
J gene: TRBJ2-5; CDR3 length: 15; D gene: TRBD2; V gene: TRBV2; clone size: -; CDR3 DNA: TGTGCCAGCAGTCCTAGCGGGGGCCGTGTAGGGACCCAGTACTTC; CDR3 protein: CASSPSGGRVGTQYF
J gene: TRBJ2-1; CDR3 length: 16; D gene: TRBD2; V gene: TRBV5-1; clone size: -; CDR3 DNA: TGCGCCAGCAGCCCCCCCCTGAGCGGGGGGGCCAATGAGCAGTTCTTC; CDR3 protein: CASSPPLSGGANEQFF
J gene: TRBJ1-1; CDR3 length: 15; D gene: TRBD1; V gene: TRBV27; clone size: -; CDR3 DNA: TGTGCCAGCAGCCCTCAGGGGGCCTTGAACACTGAAGCTTTCTTT; CDR3 protein: CASSPQGALNTEAFF
J gene: TRBJ2-3; CDR3 length: 15; D gene: -; V gene: TRBV29-1; clone size: -; CDR3 DNA: TGCAGCGTTGAAAAGGGAAGGGAGAGCACAGATACGCAGTATTTT; CDR3 protein: CSVEKGRESTDTQYF
J gene: TRBJ2-2; CDR3 length: 14; D gene: -; V gene: TRBV24-1; clone size: -; CDR3 DNA: TGTGCCACCAGTGATTGGGACTCCACCGGGGAGCTGTTTTTT; CDR3 protein: CATSDWDSTGELFF
J gene: TRBJ2-1; CDR3 length: 13; D gene: -; V gene: TRBV2; clone size: -; CDR3 DNA: TGTGCCAGCAGTGAAGGCGGGTTCCATGAGCAGTTCTTC; CDR3 protein: CASSEGGFHEQFF
J gene: TRBJ2-5; CDR3 length: 13; D gene: -; V gene: TRBV12-3/TRBV12-4; clone size: -; CDR3 DNA: TGTGCCAGCACCCCTTACGGGGGAGAGACCCAGTACTTC; CDR3 protein: CASTPYGGETQYF
J gene: TRBJ2-7; CDR3 length: 11; D gene: -; V gene: TRBV10-1; clone size: -; CDR3 DNA: TGCGCCACCAGGAGACAGGCTGAGCAGTACTTC; CDR3 protein: CATRRQAEQYF
J gene: TRBJ2-1; CDR3 length: 17; D gene: TRBD2; V gene: TRBV5-1; clone size: -; CDR3 DNA: TGCGCCAGCAGCTTGGTTCTAGCGGGGGTCTCCTACAATGAGCAGTTCTTC; CDR3 protein: CASSLVLAGVSYNEQFF
J gene: TRBJ2-7; CDR3 length: 14; D gene: -; V gene: TRBV2; clone size: -; CDR3 DNA: TGTGCCAGCAGCCCCGACAGAAGCTCCTACGAGCAGTACTTC; CDR3 protein: CASSPDRSSYEQYF
J gene: TRBJ1-5; CDR3 length: 15; D gene: -; V gene: TRBV19; clone size: -; CDR3 DNA: TGTGCCAGTAGTATATCTGTAAATAGCAATCAGCCCCAGCATTTT; CDR3 protein: CASSISVNSNQPQHF
J gene: TRBJ1-1; CDR3 length: 15; D gene: -; V gene: TRBV18; clone size: few; CDR3 DNA: TGTGCCAGCTCACCACCCGCACGGGGGAACACTGAAGCTTTCTTT; CDR3 protein: CASSPPARGNTEAFF
J gene: TRBJ2-7; CDR3 length: 15; D gene: TRBD1; V gene: TRBV5-4; clone size: -; CDR3 DNA: TGTGCCAGCAGCCTCCCGGGACAGGGTACCTACGAGCAGTACTTC; CDR3 protein: CASSLPGQGTYEQYF